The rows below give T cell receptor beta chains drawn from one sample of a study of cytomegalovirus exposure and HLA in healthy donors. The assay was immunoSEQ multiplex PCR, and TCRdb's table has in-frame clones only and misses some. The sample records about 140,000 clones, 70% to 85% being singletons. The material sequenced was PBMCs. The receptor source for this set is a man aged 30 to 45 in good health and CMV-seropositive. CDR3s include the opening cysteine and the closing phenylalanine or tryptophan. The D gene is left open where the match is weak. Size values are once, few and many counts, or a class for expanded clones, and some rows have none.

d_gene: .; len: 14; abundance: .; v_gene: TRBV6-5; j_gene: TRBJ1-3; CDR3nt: TGTGCCAGCAGCCCTGGGAGCTCTGGAAACACCATATATTTT; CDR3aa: CASSPGSSGNTIYF
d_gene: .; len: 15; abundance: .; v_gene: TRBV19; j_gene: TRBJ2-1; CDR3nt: TGTGCCAGTAGTATCGACGGAGGCTCCTACAATGAGCAGTTCTTC; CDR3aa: CASSIDGGSYNEQFF
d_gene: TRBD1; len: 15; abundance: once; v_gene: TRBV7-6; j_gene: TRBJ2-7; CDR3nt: TGTGCCAGCAGCGTAAGACAGGGGGTAGAATACGAGCAGTACTTC; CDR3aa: CASSVRQGVEYEQYF
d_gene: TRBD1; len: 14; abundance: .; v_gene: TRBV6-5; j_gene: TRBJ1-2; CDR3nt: TGTGCCAGCACCCCAGAAGGGGGCGCGAGGGGCTACACCTTC; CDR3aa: CASTPEGGARGYTF
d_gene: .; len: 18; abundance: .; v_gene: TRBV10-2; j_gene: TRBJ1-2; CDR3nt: TGCGCCAGCAGTGAGTCTGGGCAGGGCTGGGTCTTTGGCTATGGCTACACCTTC; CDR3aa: CASSESGQGWVFGYGYTF
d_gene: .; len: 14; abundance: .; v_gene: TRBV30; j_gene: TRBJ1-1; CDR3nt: TGTGCCTGGACGGGCCTGGGGGGGGACACTGAAGCTTTCTTT; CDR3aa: CAWTGLGGDTEAFF
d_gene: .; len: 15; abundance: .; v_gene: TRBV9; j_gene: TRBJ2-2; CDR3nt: TGTGCCAGCAGCCCGAGGACAGATTACACCGGGGAGCTGTTTTTT; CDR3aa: CASSPRTDYTGELFF
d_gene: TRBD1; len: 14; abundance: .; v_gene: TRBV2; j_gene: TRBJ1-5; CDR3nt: TGTGCCAGTGGAGGACAGGGATTCGGTCAGCCCCAGCATTTT; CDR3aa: CASGGQGFGQPQHF
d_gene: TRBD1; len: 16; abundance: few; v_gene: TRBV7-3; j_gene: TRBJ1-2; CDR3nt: TGTGCCAGCAGCCTGCGGGACAGGGGGCAGAGCTATGGCTACACCTTC; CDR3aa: CASSLRDRGQSYGYTF
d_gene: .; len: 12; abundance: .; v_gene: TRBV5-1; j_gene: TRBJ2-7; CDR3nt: TGCGCCAGCAGCATGGGCTACTACGAGCAGTACTTC; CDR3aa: CASSMGYYEQYF
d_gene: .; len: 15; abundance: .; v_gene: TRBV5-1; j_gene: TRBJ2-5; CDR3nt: TGCGCCAGCAGCACCTTCTCCGGGTCCCAAGAGACCCAGTACTTC; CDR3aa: CASSTFSGSQETQYF
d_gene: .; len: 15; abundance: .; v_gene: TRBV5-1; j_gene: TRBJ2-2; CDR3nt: TGCGCCAGCAGCTTAGGACAGATCGGCACCGGGGAGCTGTTTTTT; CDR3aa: CASSLGQIGTGELFF
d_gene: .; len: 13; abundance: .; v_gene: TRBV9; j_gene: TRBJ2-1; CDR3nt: TGTGCCAGCAGCGTAGGAGGTTCCGATGAGCAGTTCTTC; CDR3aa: CASSVGGSDEQFF
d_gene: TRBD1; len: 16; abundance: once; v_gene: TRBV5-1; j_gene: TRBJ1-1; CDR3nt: TGCGCCAGCAGCTTGAGACAGGGGGCCTCGAACACTGAAGCTTTCTTT; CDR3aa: CASSLRQGASNTEAFF
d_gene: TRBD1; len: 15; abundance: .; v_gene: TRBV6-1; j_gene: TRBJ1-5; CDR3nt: TGTGCCAGCAGTGAAGCCGGGGACAGAGGTCAGCCCCAGCATTTT; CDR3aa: CASSEAGDRGQPQHF
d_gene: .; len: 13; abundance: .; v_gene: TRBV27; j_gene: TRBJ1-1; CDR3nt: TGTGCCAGCAGTTTACAGGGGATGACTGAAGCTTTCTTT; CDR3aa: CASSLQGMTEAFF
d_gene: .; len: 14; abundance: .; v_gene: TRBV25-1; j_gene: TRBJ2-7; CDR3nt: TGTGCCAGCCGGCCCGATGTTTCCCCGGGGGAGCAGTACTTC; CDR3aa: CASRPDVSPGEQYF
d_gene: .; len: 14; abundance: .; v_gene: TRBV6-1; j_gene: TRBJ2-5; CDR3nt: TGTGCCAGCAGTGATGGAGCGGCGCAAGAGACCCAGTACTTC; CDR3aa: CASSDGAAQETQYF
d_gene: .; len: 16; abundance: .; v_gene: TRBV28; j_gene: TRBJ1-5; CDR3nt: TGTGCCAGCAGTTTATTCGGCCCGAGGGGCAATCAGCCCCAGCATTTT; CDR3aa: CASSLFGPRGNQPQHF
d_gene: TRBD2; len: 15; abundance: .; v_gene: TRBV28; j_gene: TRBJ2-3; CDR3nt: TGTGCCAGCAGCCCAACTAGCGGCTACACAGATACGCAGTATTTT; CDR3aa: CASSPTSGYTDTQYF
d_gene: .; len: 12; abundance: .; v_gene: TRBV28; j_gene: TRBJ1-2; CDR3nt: TGTGCCAGCAACGGCGGGGGCTATGGCTACACCTTC; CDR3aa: CASNGGGYGYTF
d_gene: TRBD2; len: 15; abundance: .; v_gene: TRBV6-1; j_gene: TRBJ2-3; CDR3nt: TGTGCCAGCAATACAGCGGGGGGGCGGGGAGATACGCAGTATTTT; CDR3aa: CASNTAGGRGDTQYF
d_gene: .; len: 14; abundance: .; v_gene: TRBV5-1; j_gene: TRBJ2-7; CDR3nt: TGCGCCAGCAGCTCTGGGGACAACACCTACGAGCAGTACTTC; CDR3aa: CASSSGDNTYEQYF
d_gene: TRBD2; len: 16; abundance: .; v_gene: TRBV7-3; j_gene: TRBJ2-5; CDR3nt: TGTGCCAGCAGCTTAATTCCGGGGACTAGCGAAGAGACCCAGTACTTC; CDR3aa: CASSLIPGTSEETQYF
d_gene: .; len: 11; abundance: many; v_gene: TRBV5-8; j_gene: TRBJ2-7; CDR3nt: TGTGCCAGCAGCCGCTTACAGGGCCAGTACTTC; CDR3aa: CASSRLQGQYF
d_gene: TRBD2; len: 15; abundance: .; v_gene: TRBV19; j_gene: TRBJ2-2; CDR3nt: TGTGCCAGTAGGCGGACTAGCGGGAGTACCGGGGAGCTGTTTTTT; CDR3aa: CASRRTSGSTGELFF
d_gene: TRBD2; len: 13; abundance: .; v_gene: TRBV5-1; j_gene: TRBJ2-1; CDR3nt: TGCGCCAGCGGGGTGGGAGGGCCATATGAGCAGTTCTTC; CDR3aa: CASGVGGPYEQFF
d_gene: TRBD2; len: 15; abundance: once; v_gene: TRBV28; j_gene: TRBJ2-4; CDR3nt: TGTGCCAGCAGCTTAGCGGGAGAAGCCAAAAACATTCAGTACTTC; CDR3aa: CASSLAGEAKNIQYF
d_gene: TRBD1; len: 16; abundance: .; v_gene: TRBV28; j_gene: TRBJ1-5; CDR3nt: TGTGCCAGCAGAATGGTAGGGGGCGGGAGCAATCAGCCCCAGCATTTT; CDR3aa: CASRMVGGGSNQPQHF
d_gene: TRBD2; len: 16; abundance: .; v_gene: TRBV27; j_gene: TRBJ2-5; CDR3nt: TGTGCCAGCAGTTTAGCGGCTAGCGGGAACCTAGAGACCCAGTACTTC; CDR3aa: CASSLAASGNLETQYF
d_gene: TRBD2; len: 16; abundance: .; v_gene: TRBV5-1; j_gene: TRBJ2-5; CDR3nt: TGCGCCAGCAGCTTGGCCAGGACTAGCGGACAAGAGACCCAGTACTTC; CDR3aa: CASSLARTSGQETQYF
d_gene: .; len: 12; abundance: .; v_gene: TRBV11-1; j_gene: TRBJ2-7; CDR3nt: TGTGCCAGCAGCTTTCAGGGAAACGAGCAGTACTTC; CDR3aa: CASSFQGNEQYF
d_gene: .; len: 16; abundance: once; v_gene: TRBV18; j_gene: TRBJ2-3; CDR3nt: TGTGCCAGCTCACCCTGGGGGGGGCTTAACACAGATACGCAGTATTTT; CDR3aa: CASSPWGGLNTDTQYF
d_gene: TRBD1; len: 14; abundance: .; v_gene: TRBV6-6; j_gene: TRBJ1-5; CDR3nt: TGTGCCAGCGGAGCAGGACAGGGTGATCAGCCCCAGCATTTT; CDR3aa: CASGAGQGDQPQHF
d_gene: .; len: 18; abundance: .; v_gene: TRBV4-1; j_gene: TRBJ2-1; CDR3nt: TGCGCCAGCAGCCAAGATCGGTCTGCGGTCAGCTCCTACAATGAGCAGTTCTTC; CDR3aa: CASSQDRSAVSSYNEQFF
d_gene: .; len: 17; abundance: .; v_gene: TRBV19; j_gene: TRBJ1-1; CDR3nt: TGTGCCAGTAGTATCGGTACAGGGCGGTCTTTAAACACTGAAGCTTTCTTT; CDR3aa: CASSIGTGRSLNTEAFF
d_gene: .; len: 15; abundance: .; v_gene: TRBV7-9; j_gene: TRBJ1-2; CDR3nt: TGTGCCAGCAGCAACACAGGGACGGAAAACTATGGCTACACCTTC; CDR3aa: CASSNTGTENYGYTF
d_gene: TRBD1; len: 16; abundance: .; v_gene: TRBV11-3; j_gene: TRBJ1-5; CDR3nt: TGTGCCAGCAGCTGGAGGGGACAGAATAGCAATCAGCCCCAGCATTTT; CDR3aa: CASSWRGQNSNQPQHF
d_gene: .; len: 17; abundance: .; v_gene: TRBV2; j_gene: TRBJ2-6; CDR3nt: TGTGCCAGCAGTGTCCGGACACGTCCGGCTGGGGCCAACGTCCTGACTTTC; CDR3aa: CASSVRTRPAGANVLTF
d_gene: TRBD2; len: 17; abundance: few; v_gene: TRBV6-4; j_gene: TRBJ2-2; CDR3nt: TGTGCCAGCAGGGGACTAGCGGGGGACGCGAACACCGGGGAGCTGTTTTTT; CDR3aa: CASRGLAGDANTGELFF
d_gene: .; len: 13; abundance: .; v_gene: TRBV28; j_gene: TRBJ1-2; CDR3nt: TGTGCCAGCGCTGGGGGGGGCGCAGGTGGCTACACCTTC; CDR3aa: CASAGGGAGGYTF
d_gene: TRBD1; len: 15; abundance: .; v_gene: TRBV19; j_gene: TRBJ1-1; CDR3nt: TGTGCCAGTAGTATAGGAGGGACAGGGAACACTGAAGCTTTCTTT; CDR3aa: CASSIGGTGNTEAFF